This T cell receptor beta chain is drawn from a study of vaccination and CD4 T cells after COVID-19. On the study more broadly: A median of approximately 72 days (range 14 to 241) separated dose two from the taking of post-vaccine samples.

CDR3 size: 13 residues. The V segment lost 6 bases and the J segment 10 bases; nucleotides outside the gene matches: 6. The germline V gene has CDR1 SGHVS and CDR2 FQNEAQ. Treatment specified: approximately 10-day PBMC culture with coronavirus spike peptide pools or control peptides (ViraFEST assay). The unexposed donor gave CD4+ T cells before the COVID-19 pandemic (2011-2018). ViraFEST enlarged antigen-specific T cell populations with peptide pools and afterwards sequenced TCRs. Scientists ran DNA taken from cultured CD4+ T cells through the Oncomine TCR Beta short-read assay for sequencing. The source of extracted genomic DNA was cultured CD4+ T cells. One entry per CDR3 protein, called by TCRdb with MiXCR from the PCR reads. This repertoire shows around 6,900 distinct CDR3 sequences, approximately 34% found once; its top ten account for over 30%. Notes on this clonotype: Its antigen is not known.

The TCR was taken from a human donor in good health. Specimen: CD4+ T cells from blood, cultured in vitro. The genes are TRBV7-8 and TRBJ1-6; 7 bases align to TRBD1. CDR3 bases: TGTGCCAGCAGTTCTGGACAGGACTCACCCCTCCACTTT. It codes for CASSSGQDSPLHF.